This T cell receptor delta chain was documented in a study of γδ T cells in repeated Plasmodium falciparum infection. Background on the study: Samples were taken at baseline, before some infections, and 21 days after each.

Each sorted gammadelta sample had TRG and TRD chains sequenced. TCRdb made new clone calls on the multiplex PCR reads using CATT. This table has 50,000 or so delta-chain clones, 1.5% to 2% appearing once. This clone has only a few counts. TCRdb attributes to this sequence the protein of a much larger clone, which differs from the DNA translation at residue 5; a read error is likely, and the protein displayed is translated from the DNA. Sequencing was performed on gamma-delta T cells from blood. This TCR was sampled from a pool of human donors (malaria-infected and uninfected, not separated).

CDR3 nucleotides: TGTGCTCTTTTTCCCTCCCGGGATAAACTCATCTTT. It specifies CALFPSRDKLIF. This rearrangement joins TRDV1 to TRDJ1; D unclear. The V and J ends lost 8 bases and 5 bases respectively, with 12 bases between them. Germline V gene lookup returns CDR1 TSWWSYY and CDR2 QGS. The CDR3 has 12 amino acids.